This T cell receptor beta chain appears in the sequencing data of a study of T cells after yellow fever vaccination. Looking at the study overall: SMART-Seq v4 Ultra Low Input prepared the low-cell-number fractions. Study conclusions and caveats: Among all clonotypes, a small share was observed in both CD4 and CD8 compartments.

CDR3 length: 15 residues. Germline V lookup: CDR1 SGHRS, CDR2 YFSETQ. Trimming stripped 3 bases from V and 6 bases from J, with 17 bases between. Conversion of TCR transcripts into cDNA relied on 5'RACE template switching, which added a universal primer site and UMIs. TCRdb called the 5' RACE reads again in MiXCR, with one record for every CDR3 protein. The sample shows roughly 330,000 distinct CDR3 sequences, 3% to 4.5% of them seen only once. This clonotype turned up a few times. Its antigen is as yet unknown. The sequencing used PBMCs, collected 5 days after the yellow fever booster vaccination. The chain links TRBV5-1 to TRBJ2-3, with D maybe TRBD2 (6 bases). The clonotype comes from a man younger than 30 who received the YFV17D yellow fever vaccine. This CDR3 reads CASSWRDFLLDTQYF. The CDR3 DNA follows: TGCGCCAGCAGCTGGAGGGACTTTCTATTGGATACGCAGTATTTT.